This entry describes one T cell receptor (beta chain). This clonotype was recorded once. This receptor's antigen is unknown. No per-base quality is available; no much larger clone lies one base away. One read gives only weak evidence. This sample was taken from a study of neurological immune-mediated disorders (dated by TCRdb to the late 2010s). About the study as a whole: Peripheral blood TCR-beta repertoires from patients with HTLV-I-associated myelopathy (HAM/TSP), patients with multiple sclerosis, and healthy controls were compared in the study using UMI-based sequencing. The cohort included around 70 subjects: approximately 15 with HAM/TSP, around 34 with multiple sclerosis, and 20 or so healthy controls. Alongside PBMC samples, the set of 106 TCR-beta libraries contained longitudinal samples, technical triplicates, and paired CD4+ and CD8+ T-cell subsets that had been sorted. Study-level results and caveats: Expanded clones from different subjects shared no identical CDR3 amino acid sequences, which suggests that TCR-beta repertoires were private in all groups. The highest TCR clonal expansion was observed in HAM/TSP patients, whereas the lowest was observed in MS patients, even when compared with healthy controls.

The healthy controls were volunteers from blood banks in Maryland, USA. For the sorted-subset TCR libraries, the starting material was 1 million sorted CD4+ or CD8+ T cells. Peripheral blood was subjected to Ficoll-Hypaque density gradient centrifugation to isolate PBMCs, which were then cryopreserved in liquid nitrogen. The study also sequenced paired sorted CD4+ and CD8+ subsets from healthy controls, HAM/TSP patients and MS patients. cDNA was synthesized by template-switch 5'RACE using a primer with a 10-nucleotide random unique molecular identifier that tagged each TCR transcript. Over 180 million TCR-beta sequences, covering 15-18 subjects, were produced in each sequencing run. The RNeasy kit was used to extract total RNA. The KAPA Real-time Library Amplification kit was used to amplify TCR-beta VDJ regions with primers for the TCR constant region and the 5'RACE anchor. A first PCR added sample indexes and Illumina adaptors, after which a second PCR increased the library yield. After purification with Ampure beads, the TCR product of roughly 650 bp was size-selected on a 2% E-gel SizeSelection system. Before pooling, library quality was checked on a Bioanalyzer, concentration was measured with Qubit, and libraries were quantified with the Kapa Library Quantification kit. An Illumina HiSeq 2500 was used to sequence the libraries paired-end at 2 x 150 bp. To increase sequence diversity, about 25-31% phiX was spiked into each library pool. In the authors' own workflow: Quality-filtered reads were processed with the UMI-based MiGEC pipeline, which removed over 75% of raw TCR sequences during error correction. VDJ genes were aligned to IMGT germline references, and clonotypes were defined by unique CDR3 amino acid sequence plus V-J genes. Clonal expansion, Shannon diversity and CDR3 relatedness were evaluated with VDJtools (CalcPairwiseDistances, ClusterSamples), while phylogenetic trees were built in CLCbio workbench. Expanded clones were defined as having at least 8 unique UMIs, based on coefficient-of-variation modelling across technical triplicates. TCRdb applied fastp at Q25 and MiXCR to the public reads, then kept only in-frame beta chains. Under each unique CDR3 protein, matching rows form one entry showing the most common genes and DNA. In this record, the V and J calls reflect TCRdb's handling and not the investigators' own analysis. This sample is represented by around 13,000 distinct CDR3 sequences; 7% of them were singletons. The ten most abundant clones make up approximately 25% of the sample.

The sequencing sample was made of CD8+ T cells from blood. The clonotype comes from a woman in her thirties or forties in good health.

The DNA is as follows: TGCGCCAGCAGCGGACGGTCCGGAGGGGACACTGAAGCTTTCTTT. Its protein reads: CASSGRSGGDTEAFF. Recombination connected TRBV5-1 to TRBJ1-1; a weak D assignment points to TRBD1 (5 bases agree). The CDR3 goes from the cysteine to the phenylalanine over 15 residues. Only CDR3 DNA is held: 45 bases, read in frame from base 1. The germline ends are 16 bases apart after V is trimmed by 4 bases and J by 3 bases. Looking up the germline V gene yields CDR1 SGHRS and CDR2 YFSETQ.